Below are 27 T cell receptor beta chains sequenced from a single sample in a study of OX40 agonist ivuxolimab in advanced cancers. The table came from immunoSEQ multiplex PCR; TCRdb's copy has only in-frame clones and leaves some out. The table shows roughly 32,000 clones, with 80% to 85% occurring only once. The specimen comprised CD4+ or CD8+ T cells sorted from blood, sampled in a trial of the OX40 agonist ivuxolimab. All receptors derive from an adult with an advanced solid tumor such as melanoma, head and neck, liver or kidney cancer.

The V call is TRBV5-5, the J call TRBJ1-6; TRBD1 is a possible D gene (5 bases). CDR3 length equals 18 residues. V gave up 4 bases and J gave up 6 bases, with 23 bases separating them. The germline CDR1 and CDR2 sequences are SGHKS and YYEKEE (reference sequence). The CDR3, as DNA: TGTGCCAGCAGCCGAAGTTCGGGGCAGGTCGGCTCTAATTCACCCCTCCACTTT. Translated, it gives CASSRSSGQVGSNSPLHF.

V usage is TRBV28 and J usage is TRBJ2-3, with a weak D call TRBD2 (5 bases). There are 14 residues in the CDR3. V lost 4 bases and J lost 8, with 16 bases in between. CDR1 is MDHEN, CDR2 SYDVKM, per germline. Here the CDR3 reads CASSSPGMVGTQYF. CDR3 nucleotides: TGTGCCAGCAGTTCCCCCGGGATGGTTGGTACGCAGTATTTT.

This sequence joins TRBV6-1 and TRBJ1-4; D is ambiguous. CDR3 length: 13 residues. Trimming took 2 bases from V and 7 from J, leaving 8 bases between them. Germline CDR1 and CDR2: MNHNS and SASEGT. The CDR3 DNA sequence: TGTGCCAGCAGTGAATCGGCTGGTGAAAAACTGTTTTTT. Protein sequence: CASSESAGEKLFF.

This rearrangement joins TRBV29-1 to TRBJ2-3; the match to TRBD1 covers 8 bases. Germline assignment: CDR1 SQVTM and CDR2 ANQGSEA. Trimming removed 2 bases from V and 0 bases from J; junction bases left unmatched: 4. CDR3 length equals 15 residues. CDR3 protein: CSVELGQGSTDTQYF. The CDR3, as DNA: TGCAGCGTTGAACTCGGACAGGGAAGCACAGATACGCAGTATTTT.

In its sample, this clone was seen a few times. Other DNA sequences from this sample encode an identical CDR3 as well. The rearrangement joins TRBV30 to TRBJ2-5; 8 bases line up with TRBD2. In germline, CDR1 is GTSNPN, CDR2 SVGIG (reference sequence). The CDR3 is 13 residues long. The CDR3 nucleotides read TGTGCTCTACGGGGGGGGGCCTTAGAGACCCAGTACTTC. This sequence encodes CALRGGALETQYF. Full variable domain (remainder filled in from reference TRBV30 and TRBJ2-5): SQTIHQWPATLVQPVGSPLSLECTVEGTSNPNLYWYRQAAGRGLQLLFYSVGIGQISSEVPQNLSASRPQDRQFILSSKKLLLSDSGFYLCALRGGALETQYFGPGTRLLVL.

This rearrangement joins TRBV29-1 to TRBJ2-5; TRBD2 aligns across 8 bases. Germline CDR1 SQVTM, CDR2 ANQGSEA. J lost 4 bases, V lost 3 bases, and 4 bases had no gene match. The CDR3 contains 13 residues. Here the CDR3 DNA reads TGCAGCGTTGAGGCAGGGACTAGAGAGACCCAGTACTTC. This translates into CSVEAGTRETQYF.

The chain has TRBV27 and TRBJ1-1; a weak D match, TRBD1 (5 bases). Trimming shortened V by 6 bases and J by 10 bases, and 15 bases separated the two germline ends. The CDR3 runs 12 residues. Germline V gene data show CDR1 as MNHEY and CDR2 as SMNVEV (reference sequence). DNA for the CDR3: TGTGCCAGCAGCCTCAACCAGGGTAGAGCTTTCTTT. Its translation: CASSLNQGRAFF.

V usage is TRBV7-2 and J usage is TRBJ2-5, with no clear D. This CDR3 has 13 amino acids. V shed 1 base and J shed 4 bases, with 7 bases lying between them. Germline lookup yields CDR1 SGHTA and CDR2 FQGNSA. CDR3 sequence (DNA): TGTGCCAGCAGCTTAGGCGAACGAGAGACCCAGTACTTC. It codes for CASSLGERETQYF.

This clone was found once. CDR3 DNA sequence: TGTGCCAGCAGTCCGATGACTAGTAACAATGAGCAGTTCTTC. Its protein is CASSPMTSNNEQFF. V gene TRBV27 combines with J gene TRBJ2-1; TRBD2 is a possible D gene (6 bases). The CDR3 contains 14 residues. Between the trimmed V and J ends, which lost 5 bases and 5 bases, there was a span of 13 bases. Per the germline V gene, CDR1 is MNHEY and CDR2 is SMNVEV (reference sequence).

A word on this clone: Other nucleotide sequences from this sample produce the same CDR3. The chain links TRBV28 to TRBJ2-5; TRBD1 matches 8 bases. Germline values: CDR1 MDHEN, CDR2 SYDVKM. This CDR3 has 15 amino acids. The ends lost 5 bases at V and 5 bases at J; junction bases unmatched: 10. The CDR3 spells CASSRLAGGRETQYF. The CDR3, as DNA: TGTGCCAGCAGTCGATTAGCAGGGGGCCGGGAGACCCAGTACTTC.

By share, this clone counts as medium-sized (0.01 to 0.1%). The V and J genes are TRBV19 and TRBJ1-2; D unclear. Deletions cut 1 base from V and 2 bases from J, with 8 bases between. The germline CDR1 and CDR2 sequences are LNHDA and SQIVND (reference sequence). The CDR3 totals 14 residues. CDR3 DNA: TGTGCCAGTAGTATAGCGGAGGGAAACTATGGCTACACCTTC. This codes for CASSIAEGNYGYTF.

The CDR3 nucleotides are TGTGCCAGCAGTGCGGCCAAGAACACCGGGGAGCTGTTTTTT. It specifies CASSAAKNTGELFF. This chain uses TRBV2 with TRBJ2-2, with D unresolved. V gave up 4 bases and J gave up 1 base, with 7 bases separating them. Germline CDR1 is SNHLY and CDR2 is FYNNEI. This CDR3 spans 14 amino acids.

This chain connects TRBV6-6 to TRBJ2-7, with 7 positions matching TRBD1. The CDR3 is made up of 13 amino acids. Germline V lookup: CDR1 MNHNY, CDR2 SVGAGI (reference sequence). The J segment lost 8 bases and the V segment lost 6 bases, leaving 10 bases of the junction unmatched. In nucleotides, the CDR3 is TGTGCCAGCAGAAAAGGGACAGTGACGAAGCAGTACTTC. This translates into CASRKGTVTKQYF.

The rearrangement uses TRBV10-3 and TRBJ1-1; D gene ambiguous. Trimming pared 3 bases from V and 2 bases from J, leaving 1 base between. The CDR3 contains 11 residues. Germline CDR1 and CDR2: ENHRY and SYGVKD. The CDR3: CAISENTEAFF. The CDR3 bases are TGTGCCATCAGTGAAAACACTGAAGCTTTCTTT.

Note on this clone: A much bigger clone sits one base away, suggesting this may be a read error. As DNA, the CDR3 is TGTGCCAGCAGTGTTACAACCGGGACAGGGTCTGGAGAAAAACTGTTTTTT. As protein: CASSVTTGTGSGEKLFF. The chain joins TRBV25-1 to TRBJ1-4, with TRBD1 matching over 9 bases. V shed 4 bases, J shed 8 bases, and the junction held 14 bases outside the gene matches. The CDR3 is 17 amino acids. Germline V lookup: CDR1 MGHDK, CDR2 SYGVNS.

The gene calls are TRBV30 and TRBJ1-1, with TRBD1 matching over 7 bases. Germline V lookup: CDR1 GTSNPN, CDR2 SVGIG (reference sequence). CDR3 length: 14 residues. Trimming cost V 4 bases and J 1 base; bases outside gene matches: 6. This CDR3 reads CAWKMGQRNTEAFF. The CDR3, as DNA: TGTGCCTGGAAAATGGGACAGAGGAACACTGAAGCTTTCTTT.

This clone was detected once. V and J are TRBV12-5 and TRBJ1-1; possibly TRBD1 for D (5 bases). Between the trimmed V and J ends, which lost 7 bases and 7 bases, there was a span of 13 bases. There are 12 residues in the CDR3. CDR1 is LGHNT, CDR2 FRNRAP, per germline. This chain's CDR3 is CASAPATDEAFF. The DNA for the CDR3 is TGTGCTAGTGCCCCCGCGACAGATGAAGCTTTCTTT.

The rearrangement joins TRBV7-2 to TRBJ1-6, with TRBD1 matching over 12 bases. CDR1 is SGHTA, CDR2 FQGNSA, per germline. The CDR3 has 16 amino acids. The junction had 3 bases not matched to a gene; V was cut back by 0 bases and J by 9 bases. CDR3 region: CASSLAGQGAGSPLHF. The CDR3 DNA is TGTGCCAGCAGCTTAGCGGGACAGGGGGCGGGTTCACCCCTCCACTTT.

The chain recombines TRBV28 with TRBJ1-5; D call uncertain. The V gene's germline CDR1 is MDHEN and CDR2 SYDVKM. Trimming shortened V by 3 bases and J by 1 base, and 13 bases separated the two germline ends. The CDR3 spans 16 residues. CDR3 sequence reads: CASSFKSGFSNQPQHF. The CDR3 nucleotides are TGTGCCAGCAGTTTTAAGTCTGGGTTCAGCAATCAGCCCCAGCATTTT.

The CDR3 nucleotides are TGCACCAGCCCTAAGACAGGATCTACCGGGGAGCTGTTTTTT. It is translated as CTSPKTGSTGELFF. This sequence joins TRBV1 and TRBJ2-2; TRBD1 reflects the table's D call only, with no check against the DNA. TRBV1 is annotated as a pseudogene. CDR3 length: 14 residues.

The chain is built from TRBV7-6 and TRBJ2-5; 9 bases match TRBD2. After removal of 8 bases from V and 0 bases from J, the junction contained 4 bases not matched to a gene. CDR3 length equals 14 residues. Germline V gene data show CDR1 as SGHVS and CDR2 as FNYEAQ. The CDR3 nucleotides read TGTGCCAGCCGGCTAGCGGGGTACCAAGAGACCCAGTACTTC. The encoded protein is CASRLAGYQETQYF.

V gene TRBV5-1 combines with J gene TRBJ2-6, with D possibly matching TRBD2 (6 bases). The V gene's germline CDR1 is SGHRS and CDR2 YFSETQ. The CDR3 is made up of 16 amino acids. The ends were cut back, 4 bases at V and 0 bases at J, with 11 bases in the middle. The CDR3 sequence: CASSNGGSSGANVLTF. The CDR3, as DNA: TGCGCCAGCAGCAACGGAGGGAGCTCTGGGGCCAACGTCCTGACTTTC.

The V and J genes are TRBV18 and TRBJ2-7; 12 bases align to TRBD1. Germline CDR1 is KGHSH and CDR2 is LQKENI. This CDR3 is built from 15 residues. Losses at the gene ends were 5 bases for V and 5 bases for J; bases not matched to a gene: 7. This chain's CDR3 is CASSFSGTGGDEQYF. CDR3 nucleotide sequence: TGTGCCAGCTCATTTTCCGGGACAGGGGGCGACGAGCAGTACTTC.

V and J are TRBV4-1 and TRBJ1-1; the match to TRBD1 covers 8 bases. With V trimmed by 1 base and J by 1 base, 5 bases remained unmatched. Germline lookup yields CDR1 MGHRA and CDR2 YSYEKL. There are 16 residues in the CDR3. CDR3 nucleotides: TGCGCCAGCAGCCAAGCTATCGGACAGGGGAACACTGAAGCTTTCTTT. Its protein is CASSQAIGQGNTEAFF.

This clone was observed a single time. CDR3 sequence reads: CASRSKGLNTEAFF. In nucleotides, the CDR3 is TGTGCCAGCAGGTCCAAGGGGCTGAACACTGAAGCTTTCTTT. The chain links TRBV6-1 to TRBJ1-1; possibly TRBD1 for D (5 bases). CDR1 is MNHNS, CDR2 SASEGT, per germline. V lost 6 bases to trimming and J lost 0 bases, with 11 bases between them. The CDR3 extends over 14 amino acids.

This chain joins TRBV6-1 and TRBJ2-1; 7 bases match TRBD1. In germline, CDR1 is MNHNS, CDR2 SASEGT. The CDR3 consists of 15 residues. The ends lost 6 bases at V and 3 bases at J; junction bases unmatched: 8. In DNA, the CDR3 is TGTGCCAGCAGGCTTCAGGGGGTACGCTACAATGAGCAGTTCTTC. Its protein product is CASRLQGVRYNEQFF.

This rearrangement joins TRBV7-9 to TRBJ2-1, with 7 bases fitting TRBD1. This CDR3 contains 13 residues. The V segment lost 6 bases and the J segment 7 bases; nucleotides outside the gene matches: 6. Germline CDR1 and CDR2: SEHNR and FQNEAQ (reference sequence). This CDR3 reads CASRAGGRNEQFF. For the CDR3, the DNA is TGTGCCAGCAGGGCAGGGGGTAGGAATGAGCAGTTCTTC.